What follows is one T cell receptor beta chain and its context. Its specificity is unknown. Trimming took 3 bases from V and 1 from J, leaving 9 bases between them. Per the germline V gene, CDR1 is LNHDA and CDR2 is SQIVND (reference sequence). CDR3 size: 14 residues. The method was immunoSEQ multiplex PCR; TCRdb's version includes in-frame clones alone and lacks a portion of them. In the table there are tens of thousands of clones, around 97% of which are singletons. This sample stems from a study of cytomegalovirus exposure and HLA in healthy donors. For the study at large: A subsequent analysis stated that the roughly 120 validation repertoires were run on the same platform as the approximately 700 first-cohort repertoires. Overall study findings and caveats: Most observed TCR sequences were rare, whereas some public TCRs were detected in many donors. According to the study, around 180 TCR beta chains were cytomegalovirus-associated. In vitro confirmation showed a few CMV-associated chains to be CMV antigen specific.

The V gene is TRBV19, the J gene TRBJ1-1; possibly TRBD1 for D (5 bases). Sequencing was performed on PBMCs. This clonotype was sampled from a man aged 18 to 30 in good health and CMV-seronegative. CDR3 region: CASSITRANTEAFF. The CDR3 nucleotides are TGTGCCAGTAGTATCACCAGGGCGAACACTGAAGCTTTCTTT.